This entry lists 5 T cell receptor beta chains sequenced from one sample in a study of OX40 agonist ivuxolimab in advanced cancers. TCRdb keeps only in-frame clones here, not all; method: immunoSEQ multiplex PCR. The profile shows 60,000 to 85,000 clones, 75% to 90% of them singletons. The material sequenced was CD4+ or CD8+ T cells sorted from blood, taken in a trial of the OX40 agonist ivuxolimab. The receptors derive from an adult with an advanced solid tumor such as melanoma, head and neck, liver or kidney cancer.

The genes are TRBV4-3 and TRBJ2-3, with D possibly being TRBD1 (6 bases). V was clipped by 0 bases and J by 4 bases, with 11 bases between them. The CDR3 is 15 residues long. Germline CDR1 and CDR2: LGHNA and YSLEER. Here the CDR3 DNA reads TGCGCCAGCAGCCAAGAAGAACAGGGCTCAGATACGCAGTATTTT. It codes for CASSQEEQGSDTQYF.

The chain uses TRBV4-3 and TRBJ1-5, with D perhaps TRBD1 (5 bases). The germline V and J ends were trimmed by 3 bases and 8 bases, with 17 bases remaining between them. The CDR3 totals 15 residues. Germline loops: CDR1 LGHNA, CDR2 YSLEER. The CDR3, as DNA: TGCGCCAGCAGCCAGAGTGGGGGGTTTTTAGAGCCCCAGCATTTT. It specifies CASSQSGGFLEPQHF.

The chain employs TRBV4-1 and TRBJ2-5; TRBD1 matches 11 bases. The J call may be incorrect, as the DNA end agrees better with TRBJ2-7. The CDR3 is made up of 15 amino acids. Germline CDR1 is MGHRA and CDR2 is YSYEKL. The CDR3, as DNA: TGCGCCAGCAGCCAAGGGACAGGGGGCAACTACGAGCAGTACTTC. Its translation: CASSQGTGGNYEQYF.

The V call is TRBV7-9, the J call TRBJ2-1; 11 bases agree with TRBD1. The J segment lost 8 bases and the V segment lost 2 bases, leaving 5 bases of the junction unmatched. In germline, CDR1 is SEHNR, CDR2 FQNEAQ (reference sequence). This CDR3 region has 15 residues. CDR3: CASSLTGTGGDEQFF. The DNA for the CDR3 is TGTGCCAGCAGCTTAACCGGGACAGGGGGGGATGAGCAGTTCTTC.

V usage is TRBV27 and J usage is TRBJ1-5, with TRBD1 as a possible D gene (5 bases). The CDR3 sequence is 16 residues long. Trimming took 1 base from V and 1 from J, leaving 11 bases between them. CDR1 and CDR2 (germline): MNHEY, SMNVEV (reference sequence). The CDR3 reads CASSLWGRGSNQPQHF. The CDR3 nucleotides are TGTGCCAGCAGTTTATGGGGACGGGGGAGCAATCAGCCCCAGCATTTT.